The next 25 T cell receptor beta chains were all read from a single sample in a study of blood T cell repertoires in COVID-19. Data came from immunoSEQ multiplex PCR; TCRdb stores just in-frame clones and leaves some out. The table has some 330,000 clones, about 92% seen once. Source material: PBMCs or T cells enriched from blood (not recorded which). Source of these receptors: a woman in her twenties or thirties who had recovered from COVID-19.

CDR3 residues: CASSAGRGPRGTEAFF. DNA of the CDR3: TGTGCCAGCTCGGCGGGGCGGGGGCCGAGAGGCACTGAAGCTTTCTTT. This chain links TRBV4-2 with TRBJ1-1, with D possibly matching TRBD1 (6 bases). Trimming took off 8 bases at V and 4 bases at J, with 23 bases between the two ends. The CDR3 consists of 16 residues. The germline CDR1 and CDR2 sequences are LGHNA and YNFKEQ.

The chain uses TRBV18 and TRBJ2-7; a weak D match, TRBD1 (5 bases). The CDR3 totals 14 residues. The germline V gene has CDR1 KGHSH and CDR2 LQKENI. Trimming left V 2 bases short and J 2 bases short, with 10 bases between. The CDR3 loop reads CASSPAGPPYEQYF. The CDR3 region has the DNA TGTGCCAGCTCACCAGCAGGGCCCCCCTACGAGCAGTACTTC.

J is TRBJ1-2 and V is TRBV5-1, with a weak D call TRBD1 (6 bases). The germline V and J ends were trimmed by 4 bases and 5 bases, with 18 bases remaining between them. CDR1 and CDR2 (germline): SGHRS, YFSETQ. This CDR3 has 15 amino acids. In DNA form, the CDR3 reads TGCGCCAGCAGCACGGGGACAAATCGACTATATGGCTACACCTTC. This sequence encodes CASSTGTNRLYGYTF.

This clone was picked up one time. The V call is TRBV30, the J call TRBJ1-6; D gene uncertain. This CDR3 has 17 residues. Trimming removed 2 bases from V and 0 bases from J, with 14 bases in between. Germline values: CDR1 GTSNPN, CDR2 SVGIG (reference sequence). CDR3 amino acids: CAWSYLRTSSYNSPLHF. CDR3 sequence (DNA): TGTGCCTGGAGTTATCTCCGTACCAGCTCCTATAATTCACCCCTCCACTTT.

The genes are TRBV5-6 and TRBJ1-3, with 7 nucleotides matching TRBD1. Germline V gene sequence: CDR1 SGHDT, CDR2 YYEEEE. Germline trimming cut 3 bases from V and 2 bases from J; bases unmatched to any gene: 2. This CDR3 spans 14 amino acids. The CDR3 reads CASSSGQAGNTIYF. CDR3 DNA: TGTGCCAGCAGCTCCGGACAGGCTGGAAACACCATATATTTT.

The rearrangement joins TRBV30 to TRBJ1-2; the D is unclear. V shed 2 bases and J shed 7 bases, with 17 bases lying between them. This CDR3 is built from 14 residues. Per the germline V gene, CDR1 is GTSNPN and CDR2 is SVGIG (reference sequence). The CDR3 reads CAWSNEEGSIGYTF. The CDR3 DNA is TGTGCCTGGAGTAACGAGGAGGGTTCTATTGGCTACACCTTC.

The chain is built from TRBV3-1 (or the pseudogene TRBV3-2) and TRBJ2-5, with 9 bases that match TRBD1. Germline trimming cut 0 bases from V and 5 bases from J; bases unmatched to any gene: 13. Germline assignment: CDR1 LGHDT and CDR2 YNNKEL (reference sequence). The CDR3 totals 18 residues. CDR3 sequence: CASSQEKFGQGTGETQYF. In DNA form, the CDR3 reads TGTGCCAGCAGCCAAGAAAAGTTCGGACAGGGGACAGGGGAGACCCAGTACTTC.

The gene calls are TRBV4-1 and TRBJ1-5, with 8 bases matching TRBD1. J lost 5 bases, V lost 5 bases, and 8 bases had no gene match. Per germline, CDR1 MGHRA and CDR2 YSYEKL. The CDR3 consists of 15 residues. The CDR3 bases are TGCGCCAGCAGCGATGGGACAGGCCGATATCAGCCCCAGCATTTT. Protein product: CASSDGTGRYQPQHF.

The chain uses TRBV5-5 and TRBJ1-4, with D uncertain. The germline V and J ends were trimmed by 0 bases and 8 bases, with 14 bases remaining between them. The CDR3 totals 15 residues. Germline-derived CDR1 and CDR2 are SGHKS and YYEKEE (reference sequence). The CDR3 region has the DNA TGTGCCAGCAGCTTGGCGGCCCCTGGAGGGGAAAAACTGTTTTTT. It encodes CASSLAAPGGEKLFF.

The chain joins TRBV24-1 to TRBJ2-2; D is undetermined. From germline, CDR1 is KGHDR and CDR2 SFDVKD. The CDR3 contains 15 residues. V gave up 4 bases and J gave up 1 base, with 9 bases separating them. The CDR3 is CATSDPRRNTGELFF. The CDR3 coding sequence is TGTGCCACCAGTGACCCAAGGAGGAACACCGGGGAGCTGTTTTTT.

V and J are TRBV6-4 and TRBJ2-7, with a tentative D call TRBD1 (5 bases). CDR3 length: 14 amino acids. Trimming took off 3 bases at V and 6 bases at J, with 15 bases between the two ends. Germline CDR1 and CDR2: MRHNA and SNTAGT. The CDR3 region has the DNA TGTGCCAGCAGTGAAGGGGTTGGCGCAGTCGAGCAGTACTTC. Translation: CASSEGVGAVEQYF.

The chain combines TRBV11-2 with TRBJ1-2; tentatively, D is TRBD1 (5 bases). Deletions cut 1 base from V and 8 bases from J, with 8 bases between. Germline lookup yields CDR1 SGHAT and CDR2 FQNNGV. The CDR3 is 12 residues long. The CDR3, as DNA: TGTGCCAGCAGCTTAGGACAGTTCGGCTACACCTTC. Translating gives CASSLGQFGYTF.

CDR3 sequence reads: CSVAGVVRAQETGELFF. CDR3 DNA: TGCAGCGTTGCCGGGGTGGTAAGGGCCCAAGAGACCGGGGAGCTGTTTTTT. V usage is TRBV29-1 and J usage is TRBJ2-2; D might be TRBD2 (5 bases). Trimming cost V 4 bases and J 5 bases, with 23 bases left between them. The CDR3 has 17 amino acids. The germline gives CDR1 SQVTM, CDR2 ANQGSEA.

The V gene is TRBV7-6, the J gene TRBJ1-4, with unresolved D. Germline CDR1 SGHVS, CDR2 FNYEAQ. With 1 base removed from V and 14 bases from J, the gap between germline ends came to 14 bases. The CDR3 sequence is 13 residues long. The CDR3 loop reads CASSLEAGPTLFF. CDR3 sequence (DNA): TGTGCCAGCAGCTTAGAGGCAGGTCCAACTCTGTTTTTT.

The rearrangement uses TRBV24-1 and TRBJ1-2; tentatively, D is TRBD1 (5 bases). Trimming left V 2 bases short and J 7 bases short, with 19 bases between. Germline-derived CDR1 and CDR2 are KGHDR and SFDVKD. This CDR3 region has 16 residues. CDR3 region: CATSDSTPGRAAGYTF. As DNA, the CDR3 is TGTGCCACCAGTGATTCTACCCCTGGCAGGGCGGCTGGCTACACCTTC.

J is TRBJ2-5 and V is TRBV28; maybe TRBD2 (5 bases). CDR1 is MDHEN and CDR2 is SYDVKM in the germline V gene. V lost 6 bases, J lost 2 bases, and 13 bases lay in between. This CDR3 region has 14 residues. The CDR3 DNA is TGTGCCAGCAGACTCAGGCGGGCACAAGAGACCCAGTACTTC. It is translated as CASRLRRAQETQYF.

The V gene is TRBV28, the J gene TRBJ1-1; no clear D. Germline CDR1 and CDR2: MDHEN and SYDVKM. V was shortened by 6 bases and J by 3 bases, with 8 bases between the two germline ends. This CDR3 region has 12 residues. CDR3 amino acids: CASRLSDTEAFF. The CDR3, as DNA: TGTGCCAGCAGGCTCAGTGACACTGAAGCTTTCTTT.

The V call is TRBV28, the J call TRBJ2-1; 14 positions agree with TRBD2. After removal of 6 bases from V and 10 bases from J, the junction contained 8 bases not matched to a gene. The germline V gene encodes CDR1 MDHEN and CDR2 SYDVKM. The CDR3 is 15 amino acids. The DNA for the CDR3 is TGTGCCAGCAGGCCCGGGACTAGCGGGAGTTGGGAGCAGTTCTTC. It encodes CASRPGTSGSWEQFF.

CDR3: CASSRTSTDTQYF. The CDR3, as DNA: TGCGCCAGCAGCAGGACTAGCACAGATACGCAGTATTTT. The V call is TRBV4-1, the J call TRBJ2-3; maybe TRBD2 (5 bases). The CDR3 is 13 residues long. Germline CDR1 and CDR2: MGHRA and YSYEKL. The V end was cut by 5 bases, the J end by 0 bases, with 6 bases between.

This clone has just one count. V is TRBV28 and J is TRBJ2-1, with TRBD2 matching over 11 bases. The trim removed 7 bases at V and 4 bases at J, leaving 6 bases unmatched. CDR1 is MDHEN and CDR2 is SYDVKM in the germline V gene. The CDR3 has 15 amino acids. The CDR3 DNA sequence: TGTGCCAGCAAAGTTGGGACTAGCGGATACAATGAGCAGTTCTTC. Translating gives CASKVGTSGYNEQFF. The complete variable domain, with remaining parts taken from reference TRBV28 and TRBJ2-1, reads DVKVTQSSRYLVKRTGEKVFLECVQDMDHENMFWYRQDPGLGLRLIYFSYDVKMKEKGDIPEGYSVSREKKERFSLILESASTNQTSMYLCASKVGTSGYNEQFFGPGTRLTVL.

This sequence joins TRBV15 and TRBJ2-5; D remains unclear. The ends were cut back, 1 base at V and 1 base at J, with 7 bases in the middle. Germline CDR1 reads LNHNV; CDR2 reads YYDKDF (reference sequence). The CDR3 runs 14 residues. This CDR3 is CATSRVEIQETQYF. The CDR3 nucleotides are TGTGCCACCAGCAGAGTTGAGATCCAAGAGACCCAGTACTTC.

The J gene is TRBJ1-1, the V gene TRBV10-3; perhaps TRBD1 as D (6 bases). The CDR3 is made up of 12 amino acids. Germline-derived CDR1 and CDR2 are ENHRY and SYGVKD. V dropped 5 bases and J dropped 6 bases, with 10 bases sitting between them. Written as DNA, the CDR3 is TGTGCCATCAGTAGGACAGAAGCTGAAGCTTTCTTT. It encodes CAISRTEAEAFF.

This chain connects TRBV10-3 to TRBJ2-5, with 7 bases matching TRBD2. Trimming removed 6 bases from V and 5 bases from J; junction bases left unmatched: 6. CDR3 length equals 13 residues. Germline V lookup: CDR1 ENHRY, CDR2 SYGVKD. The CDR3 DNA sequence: TGTGCCATCAGACGAGCGGGGCAGGAGACCCAGTACTTC. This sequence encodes CAIRRAGQETQYF.

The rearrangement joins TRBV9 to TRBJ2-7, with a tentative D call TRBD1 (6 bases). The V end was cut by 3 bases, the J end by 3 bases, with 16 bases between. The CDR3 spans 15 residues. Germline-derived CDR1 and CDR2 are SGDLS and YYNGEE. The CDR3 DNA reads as TGTGCCAGCAGCGCCGGCCCGGGACAACTCTACGAGCAGTACTTC. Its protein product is CASSAGPGQLYEQYF. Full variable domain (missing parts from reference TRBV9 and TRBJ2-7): DSGVTQTPKHLITATGQRVTLRCSPRSGDLSVYWYQQSLDQGLQFLIQYYNGEERAKGNILERFSAQQFPDLHSELNLSSLELGDSALYFCASSAGPGQLYEQYFGPGTRLTVT.

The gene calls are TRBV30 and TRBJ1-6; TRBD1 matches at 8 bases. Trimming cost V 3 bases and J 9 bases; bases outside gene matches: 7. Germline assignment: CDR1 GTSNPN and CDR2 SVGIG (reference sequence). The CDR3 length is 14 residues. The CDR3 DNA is TGTGCCTGGAGAAGACAGGGGAAAGCTTCACCCCTCCACTTT. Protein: CAWRRQGKASPLHF.